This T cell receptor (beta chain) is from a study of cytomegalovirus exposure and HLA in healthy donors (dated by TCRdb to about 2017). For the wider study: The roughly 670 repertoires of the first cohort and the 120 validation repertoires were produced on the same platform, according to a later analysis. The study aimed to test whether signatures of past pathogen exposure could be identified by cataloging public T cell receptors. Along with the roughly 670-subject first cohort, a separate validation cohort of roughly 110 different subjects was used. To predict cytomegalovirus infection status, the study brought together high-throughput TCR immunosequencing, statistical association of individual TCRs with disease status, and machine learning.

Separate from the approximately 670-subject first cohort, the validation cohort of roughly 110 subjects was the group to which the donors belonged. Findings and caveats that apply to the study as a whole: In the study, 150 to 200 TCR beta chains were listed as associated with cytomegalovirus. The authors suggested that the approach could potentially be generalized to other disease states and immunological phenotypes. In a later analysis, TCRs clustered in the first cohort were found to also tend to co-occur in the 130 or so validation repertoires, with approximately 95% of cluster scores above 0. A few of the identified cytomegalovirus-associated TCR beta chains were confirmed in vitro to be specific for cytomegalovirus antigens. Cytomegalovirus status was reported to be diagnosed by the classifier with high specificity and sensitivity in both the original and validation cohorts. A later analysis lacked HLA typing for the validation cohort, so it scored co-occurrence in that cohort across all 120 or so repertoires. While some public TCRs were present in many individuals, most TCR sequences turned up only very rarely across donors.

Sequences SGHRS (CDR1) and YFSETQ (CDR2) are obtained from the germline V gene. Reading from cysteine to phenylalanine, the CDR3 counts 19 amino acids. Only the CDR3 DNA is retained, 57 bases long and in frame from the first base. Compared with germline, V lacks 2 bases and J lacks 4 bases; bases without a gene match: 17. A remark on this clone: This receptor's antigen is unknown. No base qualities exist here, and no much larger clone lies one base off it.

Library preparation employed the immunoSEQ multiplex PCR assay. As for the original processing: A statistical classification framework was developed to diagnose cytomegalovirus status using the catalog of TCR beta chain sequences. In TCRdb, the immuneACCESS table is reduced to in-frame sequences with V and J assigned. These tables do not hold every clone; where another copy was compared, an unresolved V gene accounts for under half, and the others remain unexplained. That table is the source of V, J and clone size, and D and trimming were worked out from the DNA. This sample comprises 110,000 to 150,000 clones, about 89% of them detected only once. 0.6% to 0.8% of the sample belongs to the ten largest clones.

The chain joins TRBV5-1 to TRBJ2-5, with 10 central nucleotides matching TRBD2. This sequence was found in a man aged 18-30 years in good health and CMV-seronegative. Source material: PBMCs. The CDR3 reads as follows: CASSFRASGSTSFGETQYF. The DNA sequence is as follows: TGCGCCAGCAGCTTTAGGGCTAGCGGGAGTACGTCGTTTGGAGAGACCCAGTACTTC.